The entry that follows covers one TCR beta chain sequence. This entry is derived from a study of blood T cell repertoires in COVID-19. Study as a whole: COVID-19 samples from acute and convalescent phases originated in the United States, Italy and Spain.

This CDR3 spans 12 amino acids. The V gene end was trimmed by 2 bases and the J gene end by 9 bases; junction bases not matched to a gene: 1. The data were produced by immunoSEQ multiplex PCR, yet TCRdb's version contains in-frame clones alone and is incomplete. The sample includes about 40,000 clones, over 70% of them seen just once. This chain connects TRBV12-3 or TRBV12-4 to TRBJ2-1, with 7 bases identical to TRBD2. The clonotype was recovered from a woman aged 65 to 85 with acute or convalescent COVID-19. The sequenced sample consisted of peripheral blood. The CDR3 DNA reads TGTGCCAGCAGTTTATGGGGGGGTGAGCAGTTCTTC. Translation: CASSLWGGEQFF.